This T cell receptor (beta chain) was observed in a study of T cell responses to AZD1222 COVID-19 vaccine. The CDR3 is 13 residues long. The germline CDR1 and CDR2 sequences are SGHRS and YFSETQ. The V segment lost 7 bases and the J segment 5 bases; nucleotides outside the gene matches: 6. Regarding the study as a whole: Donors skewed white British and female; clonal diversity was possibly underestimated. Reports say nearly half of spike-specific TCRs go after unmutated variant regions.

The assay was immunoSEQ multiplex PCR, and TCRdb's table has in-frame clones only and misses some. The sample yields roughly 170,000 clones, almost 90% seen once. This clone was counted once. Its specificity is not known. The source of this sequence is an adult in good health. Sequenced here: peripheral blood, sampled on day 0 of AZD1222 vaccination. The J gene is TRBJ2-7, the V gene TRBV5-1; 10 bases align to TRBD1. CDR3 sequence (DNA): TGCGCCAGCCGAACCGGGACAGGGGACGAGCAGTACTTC. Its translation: CASRTGTGDEQYF.